The 17 T cell receptor beta chains in this list originate from one sample, sequenced in a study of blood T cell repertoires in COVID-19. Method: immunoSEQ multiplex PCR; TCRdb's copy keeps in-frame clones and lacks some. The table includes about 59,000 clones, 70% to 80% detected once. Sequencing was performed on peripheral blood. The receptors were gathered from an older man with acute or convalescent COVID-19.

This clone was counted once. The gene calls are TRBV27 and TRBJ1-2; a possible D gene is TRBD1 (6 bases). This CDR3 has 15 amino acids. V was trimmed by 0 bases and J by 1 base, leaving 9 bases between them. Germline loops: CDR1 MNHEY, CDR2 SMNVEV (reference sequence). The CDR3 coding sequence is TGTGCCAGCAGTTTATCGGGACAATATAACTATGGCTACACCTTC. Its protein is CASSLSGQYNYGYTF.

The chain combines TRBV28 with TRBJ2-7, with a weak D call TRBD1 (6 bases). Trimming removed 6 bases from V and 5 bases from J, with 17 bases in between. The CDR3 is made up of 14 amino acids. Per germline, CDR1 MDHEN and CDR2 SYDVKM. The CDR3 DNA reads TGTGCCAGCAGCCGATCACAGGGTTCCAACGAGCAGTACTTC. Translated, it gives CASSRSQGSNEQYF.

The CDR3 nucleotides are TGTGCCAGTAGTTCGTCGCAAACAGGGGTCTATGGCTACACCTTC. It codes for CASSSSQTGVYGYTF. The chain is built from TRBV19 and TRBJ1-2, with TRBD1 matching over 7 bases. This CDR3 is 15 amino acids long. After removal of 5 bases from V and 4 bases from J, the junction contained 10 bases not matched to a gene. Germline V gene sequence: CDR1 LNHDA, CDR2 SQIVND (reference sequence).

There are a few counts of this clone. This sequence joins TRBV9 and TRBJ2-3; tentatively, D is TRBD1 (6 bases). This CDR3 has 15 residues. V dropped 0 bases and J dropped 1 base, with 9 bases sitting between them. CDR1 is SGDLS, CDR2 YYNGEE, per germline. CDR3 DNA: TGTGCCAGCAGCGTAGGAGGGGGTGGCACAGATACGCAGTATTTT. Residues: CASSVGGGGTDTQYF.

In this sample, this clone turned up a few times. The chain recombines TRBV27 with TRBJ2-7; a weak D match, TRBD1 (6 bases). Germline-derived CDR1 and CDR2 are MNHEY and SMNVEV (reference sequence). This CDR3 has 16 amino acids. V was pared by 2 bases and J by 1 base, with 15 bases between. The CDR3 region is CASSLRAGEASYEQYF. DNA of the CDR3: TGTGCCAGCAGTTTAAGGGCAGGGGAAGCATCCTACGAGCAGTACTTC.

The chain couples TRBV7-2 to TRBJ2-1, with unresolved D. Looked up from germline, CDR1 is SGHTA and CDR2 is FQGNSA. The CDR3 has 13 residues. V gave up 0 bases and J gave up 6 bases, with 6 bases separating them. DNA for the CDR3: TGTGCCAGCAGCTTAGCGGCCCGCAATGAGCAGTTCTTC. This codes for CASSLAARNEQFF. Full variable domain (missing parts from reference TRBV7-2 and TRBJ2-1): GAGVSQSPSNKVTEKGKDVELRCDPISGHTALYWYRQSLGQGLEFLIYFQGNSAPDKSGLPSDRFSAERTGGSVSTLTIQRTQQEDSAVYLCASSLAARNEQFFGPGTRLTVL.

The rearrangement links TRBV7-9 to TRBJ2-2, with 8 positions matching TRBD1. V shed 5 bases and J 4 bases; nucleotides not matched to a gene: 15. The CDR3 covers 18 residues. The germline V gene has CDR1 SEHNR and CDR2 FQNEAQ (reference sequence). CDR3 bases: TGTGCCAGCAGCGACCGGGACAGGAGAGGATATGGCACCGGGGAGCTGTTTTTT. Translated, it gives CASSDRDRRGYGTGELFF.

The chain combines TRBV12-3 or TRBV12-4 with TRBJ2-1; TRBD1 agrees at 7 bases. The CDR3 sequence is 13 residues long. The CDR3 spells CASNRDRVNEQFF. DNA for the CDR3: TGTGCGAGTAACCGCGACAGGGTCAATGAGCAGTTCTTC.

As concerns this clone: At one of its ends the junction is not consistent with the germline gene, which may arise from a read error. DNA for the CDR3: TGTGCCAGCAGATCCGGAGGGACAGCCGCGTTC. This sequence encodes CASRSGGTAAF. This chain uses TRBV28 with TRBJ1-2; 7 nucleotides agree with TRBD1. The germline V gene encodes CDR1 MDHEN and CDR2 SYDVKM. This CDR3 spans 11 amino acids.

The chain joins TRBV18 to TRBJ1-6; 7 bases agree with TRBD1. The CDR3 has 15 amino acids. V gave up 3 bases and J gave up 7 bases; unmatched junction bases: 6. The germline V gene has CDR1 KGHSH and CDR2 LQKENI. The CDR3 DNA follows: TGTGCCAGCTCACCGGTGGGACAGACAAATTCACCCCTCCACTTT. Its protein is CASSPVGQTNSPLHF.

This clone was seen only once. The J gene is TRBJ2-1, the V gene TRBV24-1, with 9 nucleotides matching TRBD1. J was trimmed by 5 bases and V by 5 bases; bases with no gene match: 9. The CDR3 extends over 16 amino acids. Germline CDR1 and CDR2: KGHDR and SFDVKD. The CDR3 is CATSGGDDRGNNEQFF. CDR3 DNA sequence: TGTGCCACCAGTGGTGGTGACGACAGGGGGAACAATGAGCAGTTCTTC.

This chain joins TRBV7-6 and TRBJ1-4; tentative D call: TRBD1 (6 bases). The CDR3 has 16 amino acids. Germline V gene lookup returns CDR1 SGHVS and CDR2 FNYEAQ. The ends were cut back, 1 base at V and 8 bases at J, with 17 bases in the middle. The CDR3 sequence is CASSLVAGASGEKLFF. CDR3 in DNA: TGTGCCAGCAGCTTAGTTGCAGGGGCGTCTGGAGAAAAACTGTTTTTT.

The chain carries TRBV25-1 and TRBJ2-1; 7 positions match TRBD1. CDR3 length: 18 amino acids. With V trimmed by 5 bases and J by 0 bases, 13 bases remained unmatched. Germline CDR1 and CDR2: MGHDK and SYGVNS. CDR3 nucleotides: TGTGCCAGCAGTAGATGGACGTCGAAGGGGGCCTCCTACAATGAGCAGTTCTTC. This gives the protein CASSRWTSKGASYNEQFF.

The chain is built from TRBV3-1 (or the pseudogene TRBV3-2) and TRBJ2-2; 8 bases line up with TRBD2. Per the germline V gene, CDR1 is LGHDT and CDR2 is YNNKEL (reference sequence). V lost 6 bases to trimming and J lost 5 bases; unmatched junction nucleotides: 11. The CDR3 is 16 residues long. Written as DNA, the CDR3 is TGTGCCAGCAGTCAGATGCGGACTAGCAGAACCGGGGAGCTGTTTTTT. Residues: CASSQMRTSRTGELFF.

In nucleotides, the CDR3 is TGTGCCAGCAGTTTGTCGACAGGGGGGTATCAGCCCCAGCATTTT. Protein sequence: CASSLSTGGYQPQHF. The chain combines TRBV27 with TRBJ1-5; TRBD1 matches 9 bases. There are 15 residues in the CDR3. Unmatched junction bases numbered 5, after V lost 3 bases and J lost 5 bases. From germline, CDR1 is MNHEY and CDR2 SMNVEV (reference sequence).

This clone appeared a single time. The chain joins TRBV6-5 to TRBJ2-5; tentatively, D is TRBD2 (6 bases). Trimming pared 7 bases from V and 4 bases from J, leaving 13 bases between. Germline CDR1 is MNHEY and CDR2 is SVGAGI. The CDR3 has 13 residues. The CDR3 DNA sequence: TGTGCCAGCACCAGGGACTCCCGAGAGACCCAGTACTTC. This translates into CASTRDSRETQYF.

The genes are TRBV28 and TRBJ2-2, with TRBD2 matching over 7 bases. There are 15 residues in the CDR3. V trimming: 4 bases; J trimming: 3 bases; junction bases outside the gene matches: 5. CDR1 is MDHEN and CDR2 is SYDVKM in the germline V gene. CDR3 region: CASSSPSGHTGELFF. The CDR3 nucleotides read TGTGCCAGCAGTTCCCCTAGCGGCCACACCGGGGAGCTGTTTTTT.